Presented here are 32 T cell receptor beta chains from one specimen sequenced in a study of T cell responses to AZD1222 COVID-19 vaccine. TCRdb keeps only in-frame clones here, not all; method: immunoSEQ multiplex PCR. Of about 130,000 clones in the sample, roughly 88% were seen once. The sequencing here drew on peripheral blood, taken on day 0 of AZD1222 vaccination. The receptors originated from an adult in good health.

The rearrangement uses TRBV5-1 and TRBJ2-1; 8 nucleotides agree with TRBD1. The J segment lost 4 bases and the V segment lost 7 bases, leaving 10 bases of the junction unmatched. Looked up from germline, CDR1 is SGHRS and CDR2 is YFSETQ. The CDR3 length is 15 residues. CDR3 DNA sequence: TGCGCCAGCCGGATAGGACAGGGCTTTTACAATGAGCAGTTCTTC. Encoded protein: CASRIGQGFYNEQFF.

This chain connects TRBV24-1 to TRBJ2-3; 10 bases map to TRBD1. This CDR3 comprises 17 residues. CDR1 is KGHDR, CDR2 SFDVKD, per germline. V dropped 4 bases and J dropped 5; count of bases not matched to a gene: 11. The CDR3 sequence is CATSEPAGTGEGDTQYF. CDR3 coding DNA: TGTGCCACCAGTGAACCCGCAGGGACAGGGGAGGGAGATACGCAGTATTTT.

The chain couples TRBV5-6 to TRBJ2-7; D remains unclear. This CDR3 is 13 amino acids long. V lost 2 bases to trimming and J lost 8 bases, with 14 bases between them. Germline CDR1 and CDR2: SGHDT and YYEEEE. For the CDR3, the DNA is TGTGCCAGCAGCTTTCTTCAGAGTACGAAGCAGTACTTC. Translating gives CASSFLQSTKQYF. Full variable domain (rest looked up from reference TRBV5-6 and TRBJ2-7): DAGVTQSPTHLIKTRGQQVTLRCSPKSGHDTVSWYQQALGQGPQFIFQYYEEEERQRGNFPDRFSGHQFPNYSSELNVNALLLGDSALYLCASSFLQSTKQYFGPGTRLTVT.

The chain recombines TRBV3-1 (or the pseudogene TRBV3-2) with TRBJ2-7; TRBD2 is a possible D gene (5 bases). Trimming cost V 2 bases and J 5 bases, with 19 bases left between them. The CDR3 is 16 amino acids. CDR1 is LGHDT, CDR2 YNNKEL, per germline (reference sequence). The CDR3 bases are TGTGCCAGCAGCCAAATCGGCGGAGGCTATTGGGACGAGCAGTACTTC. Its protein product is CASSQIGGGYWDEQYF.

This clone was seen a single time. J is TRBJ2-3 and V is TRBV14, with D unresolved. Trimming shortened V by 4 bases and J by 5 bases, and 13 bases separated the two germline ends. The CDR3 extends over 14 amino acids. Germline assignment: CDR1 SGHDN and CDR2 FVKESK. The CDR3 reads CASSLERNGDTQYF. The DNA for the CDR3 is TGTGCCAGCAGCCTGGAGCGCAACGGAGATACGCAGTATTTT.

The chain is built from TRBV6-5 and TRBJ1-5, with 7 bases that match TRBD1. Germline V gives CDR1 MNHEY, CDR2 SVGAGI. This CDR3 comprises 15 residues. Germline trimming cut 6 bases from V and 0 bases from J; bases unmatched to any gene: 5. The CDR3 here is CASRVDRVSNQPQHF. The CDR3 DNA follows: TGTGCCAGCAGAGTCGACAGGGTTAGCAATCAGCCCCAGCATTTT.

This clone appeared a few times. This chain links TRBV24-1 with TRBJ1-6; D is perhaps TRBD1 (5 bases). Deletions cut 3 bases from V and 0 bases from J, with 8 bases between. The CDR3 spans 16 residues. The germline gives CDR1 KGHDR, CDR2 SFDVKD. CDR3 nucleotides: TGTGCCACCAGTGATGGGACTAGCTCCTATAATTCACCCCTCCACTTT. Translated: CATSDGTSSYNSPLHF.

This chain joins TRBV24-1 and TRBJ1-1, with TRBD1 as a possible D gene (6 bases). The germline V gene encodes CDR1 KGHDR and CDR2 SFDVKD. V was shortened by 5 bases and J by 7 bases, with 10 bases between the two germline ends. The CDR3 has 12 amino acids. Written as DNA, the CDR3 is TGTGCCACCAGTGGGATGACAGGTGAAGCTTTCTTT. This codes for CATSGMTGEAFF.

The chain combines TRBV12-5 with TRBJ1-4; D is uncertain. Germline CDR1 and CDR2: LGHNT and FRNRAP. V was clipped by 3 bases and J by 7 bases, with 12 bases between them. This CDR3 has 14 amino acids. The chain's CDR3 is CASGFPDSGEKLFF. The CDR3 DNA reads TGTGCTAGTGGTTTCCCGGACTCAGGTGAAAAACTGTTTTTT.

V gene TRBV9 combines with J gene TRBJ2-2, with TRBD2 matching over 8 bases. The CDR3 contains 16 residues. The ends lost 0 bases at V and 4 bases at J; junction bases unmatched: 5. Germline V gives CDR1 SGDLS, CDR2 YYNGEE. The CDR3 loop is CASSVAGGDGTGELFF. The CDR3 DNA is TGTGCCAGCAGCGTAGCGGGGGGGGATGGCACCGGGGAGCTGTTTTTT.

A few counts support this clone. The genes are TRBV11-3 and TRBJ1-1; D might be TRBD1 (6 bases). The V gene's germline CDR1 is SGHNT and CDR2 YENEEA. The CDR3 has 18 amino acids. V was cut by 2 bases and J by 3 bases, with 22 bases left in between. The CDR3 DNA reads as TGTGCCAGCAGCTTATTGGGACGTTGGGGGCGCGGGGACACTGAAGCTTTCTTT. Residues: CASSLLGRWGRGDTEAFF.

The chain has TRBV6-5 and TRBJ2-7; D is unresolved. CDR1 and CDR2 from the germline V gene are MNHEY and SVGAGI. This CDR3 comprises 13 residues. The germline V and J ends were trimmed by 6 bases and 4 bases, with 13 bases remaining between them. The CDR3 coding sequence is TGTGCCAGCAGGGGCGCAGGTAGGTACGAGCAGTACTTC. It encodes CASRGAGRYEQYF.

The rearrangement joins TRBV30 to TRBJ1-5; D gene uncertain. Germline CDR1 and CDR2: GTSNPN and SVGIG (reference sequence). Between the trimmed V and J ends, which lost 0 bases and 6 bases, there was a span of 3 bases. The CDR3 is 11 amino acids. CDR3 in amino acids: CAWSVGQPQHF. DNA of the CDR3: TGTGCCTGGAGTGTGGGTCAGCCCCAGCATTTT.

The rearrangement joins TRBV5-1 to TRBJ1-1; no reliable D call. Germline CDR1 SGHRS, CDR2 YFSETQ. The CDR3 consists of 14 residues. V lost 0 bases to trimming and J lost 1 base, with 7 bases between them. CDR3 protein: CASSLGGENTEAFF. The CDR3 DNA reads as TGCGCCAGCAGCTTGGGCGGGGAGAACACTGAAGCTTTCTTT.

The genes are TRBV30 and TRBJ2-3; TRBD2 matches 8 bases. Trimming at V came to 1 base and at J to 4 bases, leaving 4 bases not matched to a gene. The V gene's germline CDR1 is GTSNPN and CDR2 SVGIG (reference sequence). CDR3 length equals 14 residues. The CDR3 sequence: CAWSETGGPDTQYF. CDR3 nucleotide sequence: TGTGCCTGGAGTGAGACGGGAGGGCCAGATACGCAGTATTTT.

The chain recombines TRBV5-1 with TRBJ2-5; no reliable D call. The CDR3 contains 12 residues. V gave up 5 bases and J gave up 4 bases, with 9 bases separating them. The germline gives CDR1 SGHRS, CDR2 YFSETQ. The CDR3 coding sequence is TGCGCCAGCAGAAGTACCGGAGAGACCCAGTACTTC. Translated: CASRSTGETQYF.

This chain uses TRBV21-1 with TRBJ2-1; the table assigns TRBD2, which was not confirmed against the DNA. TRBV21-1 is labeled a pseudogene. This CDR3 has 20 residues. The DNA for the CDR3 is TGTGCCAGCAGCAAACGGGAGGTGCTAGCGGGGGGGCCTGCCCACAATGAGCAGTTCTTC. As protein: CASSKREVLAGGPAHNEQFF.

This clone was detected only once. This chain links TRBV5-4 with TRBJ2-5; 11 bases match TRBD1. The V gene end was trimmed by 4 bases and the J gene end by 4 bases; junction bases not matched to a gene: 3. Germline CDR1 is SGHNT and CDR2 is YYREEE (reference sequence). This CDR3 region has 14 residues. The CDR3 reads CASSRTGGAETQYF. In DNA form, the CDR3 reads TGTGCCAGCAGCCGGACAGGGGGCGCAGAGACCCAGTACTTC.

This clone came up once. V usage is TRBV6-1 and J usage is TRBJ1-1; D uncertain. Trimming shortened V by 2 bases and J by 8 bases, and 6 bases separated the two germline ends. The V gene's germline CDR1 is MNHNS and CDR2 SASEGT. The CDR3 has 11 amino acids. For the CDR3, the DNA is TGTGCCAGCAGTGAACCCATAGAAGCTTTCTTT. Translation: CASSEPIEAFF.

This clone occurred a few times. CDR3 in amino acids: CASSLPDHYGYTF. For the CDR3, the DNA is TGTGCCAGTAGTTTACCAGACCACTATGGCTACACCTTC. The V gene is TRBV19, the J gene TRBJ1-2; D is undetermined. V shed 5 bases and J shed 3 bases, with 10 bases lying between them. Germline assignment: CDR1 LNHDA and CDR2 SQIVND (reference sequence). This CDR3 is 13 amino acids long.

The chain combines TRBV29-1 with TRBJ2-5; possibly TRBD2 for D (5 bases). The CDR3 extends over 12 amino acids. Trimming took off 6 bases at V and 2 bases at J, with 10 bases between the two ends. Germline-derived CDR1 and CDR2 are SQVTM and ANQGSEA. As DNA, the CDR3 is TGCAGCGTCTCGGGATTACAAGAGACCCAGTACTTC. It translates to CSVSGLQETQYF.

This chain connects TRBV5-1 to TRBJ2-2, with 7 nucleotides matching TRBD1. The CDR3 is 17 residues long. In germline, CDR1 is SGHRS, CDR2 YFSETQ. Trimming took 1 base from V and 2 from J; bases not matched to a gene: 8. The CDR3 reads CASSLRLTGSNTGELFF. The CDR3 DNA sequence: TGCGCCAGCAGCTTGAGGTTGACAGGGTCAAACACCGGGGAGCTGTTTTTT.

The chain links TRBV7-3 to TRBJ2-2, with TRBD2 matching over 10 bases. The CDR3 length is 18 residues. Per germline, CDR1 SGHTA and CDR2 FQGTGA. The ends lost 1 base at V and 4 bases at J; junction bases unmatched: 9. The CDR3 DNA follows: TGTGCCAGCAGCTTAAATGGCGGAGCGGGGGGGCCCACCGGGGAGCTGTTTTTT. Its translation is CASSLNGGAGGPTGELFF.

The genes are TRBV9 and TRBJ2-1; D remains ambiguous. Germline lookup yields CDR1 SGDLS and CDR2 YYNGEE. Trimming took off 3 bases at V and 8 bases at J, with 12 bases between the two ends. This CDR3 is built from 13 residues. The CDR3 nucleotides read TGTGCCAGCAGCGCCGGAGAATCTGATGAGCAGTTCTTC. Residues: CASSAGESDEQFF.

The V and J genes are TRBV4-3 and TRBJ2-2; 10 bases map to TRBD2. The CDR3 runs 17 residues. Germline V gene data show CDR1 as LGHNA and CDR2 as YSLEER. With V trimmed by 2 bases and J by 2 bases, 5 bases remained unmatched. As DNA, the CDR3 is TGCGCCAGCAGCCAATTTGCTAGCGGGGGAAACACCGGGGAGCTGTTTTTT. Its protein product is CASSQFASGGNTGELFF.

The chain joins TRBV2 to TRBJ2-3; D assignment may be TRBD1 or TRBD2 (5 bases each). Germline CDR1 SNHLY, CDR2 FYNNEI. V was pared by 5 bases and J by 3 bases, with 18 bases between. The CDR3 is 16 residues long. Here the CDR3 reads CASSPRRRQRTDTQYF. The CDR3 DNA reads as TGTGCCAGCAGTCCTCGGAGGAGACAGAGAACAGATACGCAGTATTTT.

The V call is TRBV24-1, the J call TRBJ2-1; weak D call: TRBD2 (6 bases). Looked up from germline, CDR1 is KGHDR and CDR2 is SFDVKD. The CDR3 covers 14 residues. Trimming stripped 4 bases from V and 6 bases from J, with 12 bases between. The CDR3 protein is CATSEGGGINEQFF. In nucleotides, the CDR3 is TGTGCCACCAGTGAGGGAGGCGGGATCAATGAGCAGTTCTTC.

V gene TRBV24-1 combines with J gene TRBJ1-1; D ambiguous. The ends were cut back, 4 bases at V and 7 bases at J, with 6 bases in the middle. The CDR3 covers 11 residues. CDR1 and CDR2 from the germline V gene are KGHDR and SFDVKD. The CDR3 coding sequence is TGTGCCACCAGTGAGGGGATTGAAGCTTTCTTT. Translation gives CATSEGIEAFF.

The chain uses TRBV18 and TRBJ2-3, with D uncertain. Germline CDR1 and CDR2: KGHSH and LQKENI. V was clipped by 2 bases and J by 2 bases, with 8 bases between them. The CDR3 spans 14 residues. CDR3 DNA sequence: TGTGCCAGCTCACCAGCCCGGCCCACAGATACGCAGTATTTT. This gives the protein CASSPARPTDTQYF.

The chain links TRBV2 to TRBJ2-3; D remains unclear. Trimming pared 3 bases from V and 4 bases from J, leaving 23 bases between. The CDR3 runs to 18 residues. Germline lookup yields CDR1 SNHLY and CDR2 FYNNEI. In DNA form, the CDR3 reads TGTGCCAGCAGTGAGAAAGTTATCGCCCTTGGGAAACCAGATACGCAGTATTTT. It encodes CASSEKVIALGKPDTQYF.

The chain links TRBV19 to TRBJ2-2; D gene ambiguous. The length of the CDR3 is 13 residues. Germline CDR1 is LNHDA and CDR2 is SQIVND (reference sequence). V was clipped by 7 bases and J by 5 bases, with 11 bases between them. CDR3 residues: CASIGWQTGELFF. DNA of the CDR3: TGTGCCAGTATTGGTTGGCAGACCGGGGAGCTGTTTTTT.

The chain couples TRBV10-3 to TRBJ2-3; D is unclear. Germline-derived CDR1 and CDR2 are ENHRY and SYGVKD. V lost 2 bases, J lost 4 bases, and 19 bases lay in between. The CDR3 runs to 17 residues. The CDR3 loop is CAISEKWVLKGPDTQYF. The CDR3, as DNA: TGTGCCATCAGTGAGAAGTGGGTTCTCAAGGGCCCAGATACGCAGTATTTT.